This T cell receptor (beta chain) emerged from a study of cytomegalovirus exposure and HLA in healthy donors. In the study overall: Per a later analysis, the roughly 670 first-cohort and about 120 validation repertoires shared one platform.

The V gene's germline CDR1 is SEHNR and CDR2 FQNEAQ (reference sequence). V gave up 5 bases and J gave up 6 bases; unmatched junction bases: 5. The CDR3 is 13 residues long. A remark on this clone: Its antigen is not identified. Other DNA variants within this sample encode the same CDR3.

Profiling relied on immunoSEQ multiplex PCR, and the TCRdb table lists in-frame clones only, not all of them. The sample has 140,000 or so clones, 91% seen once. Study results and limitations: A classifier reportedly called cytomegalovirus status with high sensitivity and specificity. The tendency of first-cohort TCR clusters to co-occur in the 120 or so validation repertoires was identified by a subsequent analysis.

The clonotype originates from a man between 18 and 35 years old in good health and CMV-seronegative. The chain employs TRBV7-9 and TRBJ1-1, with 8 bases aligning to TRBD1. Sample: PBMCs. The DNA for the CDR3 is TGTGCCAGCAGCAGTGGACAGGGTCCTGAAGCTTTCTTT. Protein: CASSSGQGPEAFF.